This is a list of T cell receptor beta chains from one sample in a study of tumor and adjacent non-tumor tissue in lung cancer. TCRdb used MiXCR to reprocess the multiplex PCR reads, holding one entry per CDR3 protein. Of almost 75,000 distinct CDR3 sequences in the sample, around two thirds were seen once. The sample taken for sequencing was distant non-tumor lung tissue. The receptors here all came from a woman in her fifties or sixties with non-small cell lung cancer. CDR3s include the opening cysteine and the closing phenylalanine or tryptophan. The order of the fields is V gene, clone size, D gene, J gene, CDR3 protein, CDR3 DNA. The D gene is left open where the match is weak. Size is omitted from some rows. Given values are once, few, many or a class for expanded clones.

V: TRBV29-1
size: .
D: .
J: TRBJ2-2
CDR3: CSVERVIGTGGTGELFF
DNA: TGCAGCGTTGAAAGGGTAATCGGCACAGGCGGTACCGGGGAGCTGTTTTTT

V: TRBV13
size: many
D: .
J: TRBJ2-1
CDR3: CASSPEETAYNEQFF
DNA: TGTGCCAGCAGCCCAGAAGAAACCGCCTACAATGAGCAGTTCTTC

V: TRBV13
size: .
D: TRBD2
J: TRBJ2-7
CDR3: CVSSLAPSGYYEHYF
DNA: TGTGTCAGCAGCTTAGCACCTAGCGGGTACTACGAGCACTACTTC

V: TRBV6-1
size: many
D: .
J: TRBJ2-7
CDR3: CASEYPETYEQYF
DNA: TGTGCCAGCGAATATCCAGAAACCTACGAGCAGTACTTC

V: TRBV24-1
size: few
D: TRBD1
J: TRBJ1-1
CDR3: CATSDPGQGLGFTEAFF
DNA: TGTGCCACCAGTGATCCGGGACAGGGACTGGGCTTCACTGAAGCTTTCTTT

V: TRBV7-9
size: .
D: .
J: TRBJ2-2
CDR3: CASSRGTDTGELSF
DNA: TGTGCCAGCAGCCGGGGGACAGACACCGGGGAGCTGTCTTTT

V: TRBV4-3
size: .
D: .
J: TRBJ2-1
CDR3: CASSHEWLHEQFF
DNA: TGCGCCAGCAGCCACGAGTGGCTCCATGAGCAATTCTTC

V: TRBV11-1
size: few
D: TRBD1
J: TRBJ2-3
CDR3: CASSLATGTDTLYF
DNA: TGCGCTAGCAGCTTAGCGACCGGGACAGATACGCTGTATTTT

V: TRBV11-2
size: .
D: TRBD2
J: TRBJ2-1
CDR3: CASSRMMLAGDNEWFF
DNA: TGTGCCAGCAGCAGGATGATGCTAGCGGGGGACAATGAGTGGTTCTTC

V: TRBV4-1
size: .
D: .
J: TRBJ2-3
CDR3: CASTRRAQSDTHYF
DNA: TGCGCCAGCACCCGGAGGGCACAGTCCGATACGCATTATTTT

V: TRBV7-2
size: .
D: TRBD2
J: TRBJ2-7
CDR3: CASSPYLTSGISYEQYF
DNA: TGTGCCAGCAGCCCCTACCTGACTAGCGGGATCTCCTACGAGCAGTACTTC

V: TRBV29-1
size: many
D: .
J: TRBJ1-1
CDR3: CSVGSGGLVAEAFF
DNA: TGCAGCGTTGGTTCCGGGGGGCTGGTCGCTGAAGCTTTCTTT

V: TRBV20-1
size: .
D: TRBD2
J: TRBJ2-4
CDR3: CSARDLPTGTSGDVAKNIQYF
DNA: TGCAGTGCTAGAGACCTTCCGACGGGGACTAGCGGGGACGTAGCCAAAAACATTCAGTACTTC

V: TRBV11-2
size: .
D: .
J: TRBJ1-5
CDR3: CPRSEDRNQPQHF
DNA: TGTCCCAGGAGTGAAGACAGGAACCAGCCCCAGCATTTT

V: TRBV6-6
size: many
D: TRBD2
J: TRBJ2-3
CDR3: CASTRNLGGIADTQYF
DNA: TGTGCCAGCACCAGAAATCTCGGGGGGATAGCCGATACGCAGTATTTT

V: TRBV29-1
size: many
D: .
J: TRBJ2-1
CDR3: CSARRPGSYNEQFF
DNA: TGCAGCGCCCGTAGACCTGGCTCCTACAATGAGCAGTTCTTC

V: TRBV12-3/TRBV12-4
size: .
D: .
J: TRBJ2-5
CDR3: CAGIGDTNQETQYF
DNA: TGTGCCGGAATTGGGGATACCAACCAAGAGACCCAGTACTTC

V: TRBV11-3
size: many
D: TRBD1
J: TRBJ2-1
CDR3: CASSRQFRGHDNEQFF
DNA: TGTGCCAGCAGCCGACAATTTAGGGGGCATGACAATGAGCAGTTCTTC

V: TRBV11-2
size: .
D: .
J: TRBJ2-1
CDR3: CASSLYPERAKLQFF
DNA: TGTGCCAGCAGCTTATATCCAGAACGGGCCAAATTGCAGTTTTTC

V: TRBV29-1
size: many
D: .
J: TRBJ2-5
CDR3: CSVGQIETQYF
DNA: TGCAGCGTTGGCCAGATAGAGACCCAGTACTTC

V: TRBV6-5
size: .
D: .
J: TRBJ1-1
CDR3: CASSYREYNEAFF
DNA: TGTGCCAGCAGCTACCGGGAATACAATGAAGCTTTCTTT

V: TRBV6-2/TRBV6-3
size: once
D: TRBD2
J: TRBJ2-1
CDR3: CASRPGGTKNEQFF
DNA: TGTGCCAGCAGACCGGGAGGTACTAAGAATGAGCAGTTCTTC

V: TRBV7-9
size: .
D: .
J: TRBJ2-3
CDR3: CASSFWTSLDTQYF
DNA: TGTGCCAGCAGCTTCTGGACAAGTTTAGATACACAATATTTT

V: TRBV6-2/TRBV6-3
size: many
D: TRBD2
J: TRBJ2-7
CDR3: CASSMGLVYEQYF
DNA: TGTGCCAGCAGCATGGGACTAGTCTACGAGCAGTACTTC

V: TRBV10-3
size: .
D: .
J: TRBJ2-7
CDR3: CGTQANPGEQYF
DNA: TGTGGCACTCAGGCGAATCCCGGCGAGCAGTACTTC

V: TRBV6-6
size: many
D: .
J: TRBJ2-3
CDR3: CASNLEGLNTDTQYF
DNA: TGTGCCAGCAATCTCGAGGGGCTGAACACAGATACGCAGTATTTT

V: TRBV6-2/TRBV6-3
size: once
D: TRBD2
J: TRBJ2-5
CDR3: CASSYREGTLDEEAQYF
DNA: TGTGCCAGCAGTTACCGGGAGGGAACCTTGGACGAAGAGGCCCAGTACTTC

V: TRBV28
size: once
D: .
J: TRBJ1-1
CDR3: CASNIEGRKNTEAFF
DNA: TGTGCCAGCAATATAGAGGGACGGAAGAACACTGAAGCTTTCTTT

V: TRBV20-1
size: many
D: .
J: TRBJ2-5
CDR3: CSAGSATQYF
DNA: TGCAGTGCTGGCAGCGCGACCCAGTACTTC

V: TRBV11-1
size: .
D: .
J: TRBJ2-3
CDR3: CASSITTGADTQYF
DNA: TGTGCAAGCAGCATAACTACAGGTGCTGATACGCAGTATTTT

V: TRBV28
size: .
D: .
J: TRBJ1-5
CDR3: CASSLYPRVNQPQHF
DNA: TGTGCCAGCAGTTTATATCCAAGGGTCAATCAGCCCCAGCATTTT

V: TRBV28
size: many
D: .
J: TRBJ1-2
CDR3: CASSFKGAGYGYTF
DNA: TGTGCCAGCAGTTTTAAAGGGGCGGGCTATGGCTACACCTTC

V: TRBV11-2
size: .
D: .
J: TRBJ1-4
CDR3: CTSSSGQFNEKLLF
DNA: TGTACCAGCAGCTCTGGACAGTTTAATGAAAAACTGCTTTTT

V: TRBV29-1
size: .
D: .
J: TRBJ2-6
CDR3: CSVVATSSGTNVLTF
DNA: TGCAGCGTTGTTGCAACGAGCTCTGGGACCAACGTCCTGACTTTC

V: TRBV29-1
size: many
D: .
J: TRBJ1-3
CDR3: CSGTDSGNTIYF
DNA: TGCAGCGGGACAGACTCTGGAAACACCATATATTTT

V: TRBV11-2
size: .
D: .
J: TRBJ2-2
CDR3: CASNPDTGELIF
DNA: TGTGCCAGCAACCCTGACACCGGGGAGCTGATTTTT

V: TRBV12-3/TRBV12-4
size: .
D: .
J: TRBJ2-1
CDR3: CASLPGVVSSARSSYNEQFF
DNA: TGTGCCAGCCTCCCGGGAGTCGTTTCCTCGGCTAGAAGCTCATACAATGAACAGTTCTTC

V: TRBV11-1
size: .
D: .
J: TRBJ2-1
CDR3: CASSSEDLEQFF
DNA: TGCGCCAGCAGCTCGGAAGATCTTGAGCAGTTCTTC

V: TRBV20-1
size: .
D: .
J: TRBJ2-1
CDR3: CSATLTFNERFF
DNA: TGCAGTGCTACGCTTACCTTCAATGAGCGGTTCTTC

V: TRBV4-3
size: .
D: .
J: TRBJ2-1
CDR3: CASSQKTYSPNRVYNGQFF
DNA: TGCGCCAGCAGCCAAAAGACCTATAGTCCAAACAGAGTGTACAATGGGCAGTTCTTC

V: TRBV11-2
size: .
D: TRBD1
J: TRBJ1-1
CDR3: CAGSPFQGAEDTEAFF
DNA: TGTGCCGGCAGCCCCTTCCAGGGGGCTGAGGACACTGAAGCTTTCTTT

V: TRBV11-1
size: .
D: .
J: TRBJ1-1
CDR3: CASSLKELNTEPIF
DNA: TGTGCCAGCAGCTTGAAGGAGTTAAACACTGAACCTATCTTT

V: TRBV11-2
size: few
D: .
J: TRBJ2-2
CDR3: CASSLSPEIGELFF
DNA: TGTGCCAGCAGCTTATCCCCAGAGATTGGGGAGCTGTTTTTT

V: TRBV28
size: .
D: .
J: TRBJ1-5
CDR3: CASSQDSLNQPQHF
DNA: TGTGCCAGCAGTCAGGACAGCTTAAATCAGCCCCAGCATTTT

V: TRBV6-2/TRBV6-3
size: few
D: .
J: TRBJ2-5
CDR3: CASSTGMKETQYF
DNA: TGTGCCAGCAGTACCGGGATGAAAGAGACCCAGTACTTC

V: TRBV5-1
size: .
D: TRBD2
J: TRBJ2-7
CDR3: CASNSSGTSGRVYEQYF
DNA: TGCGCCAGCAACTCCTCCGGGACTAGCGGGAGGGTCTACGAGCAGTACTTC

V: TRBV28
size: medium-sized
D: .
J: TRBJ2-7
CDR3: CASSPSFGDAVQYF
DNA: TGTGCCAGCAGTCCTTCATTCGGAGACGCTGTGCAGTACTTC

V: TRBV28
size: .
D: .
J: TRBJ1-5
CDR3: CGSSRLSRVSNQPQHF
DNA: TGTGGCAGCAGTAGACTTTCCAGAGTTAGCAATCAGCCCCAGCATTTT

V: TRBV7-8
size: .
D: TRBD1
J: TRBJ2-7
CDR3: CASNLTGDGLYERYF
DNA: TGTGCCAGCAACTTGACAGGGGATGGTTTGTACGAGCGGTACTTC

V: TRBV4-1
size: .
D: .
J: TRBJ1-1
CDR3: CASSQDQYTMNTEAFF
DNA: TGCGCCAGCAGCCAAGATCAGTATACGATGAACACTGAAGCTTTCTTT

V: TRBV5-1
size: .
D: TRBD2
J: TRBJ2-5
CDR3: CASSPVTSGGEIQYF
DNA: TGCGCCAGCAGCCCAGTGACTAGCGGGGGGGAGATCCAGTACTTC